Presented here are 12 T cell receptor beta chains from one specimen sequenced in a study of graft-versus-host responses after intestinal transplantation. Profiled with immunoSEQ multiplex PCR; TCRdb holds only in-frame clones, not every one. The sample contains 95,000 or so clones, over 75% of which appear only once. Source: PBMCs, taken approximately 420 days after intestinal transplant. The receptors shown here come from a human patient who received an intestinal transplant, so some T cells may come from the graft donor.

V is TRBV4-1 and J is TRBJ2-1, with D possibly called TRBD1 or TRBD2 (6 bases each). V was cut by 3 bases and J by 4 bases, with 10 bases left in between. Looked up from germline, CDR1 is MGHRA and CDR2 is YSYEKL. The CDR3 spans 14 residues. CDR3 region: CASSHEGGYNEQFF. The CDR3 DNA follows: TGCGCCAGCAGCCACGAGGGGGGATACAATGAGCAGTTCTTC.

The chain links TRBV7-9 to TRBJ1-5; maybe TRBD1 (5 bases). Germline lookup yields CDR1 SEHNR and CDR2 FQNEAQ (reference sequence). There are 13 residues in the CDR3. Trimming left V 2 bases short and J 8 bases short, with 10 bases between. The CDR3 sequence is CASSLFGGEPQHF. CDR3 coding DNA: TGTGCCAGCAGCTTATTTGGGGGAGAGCCCCAGCATTTT.

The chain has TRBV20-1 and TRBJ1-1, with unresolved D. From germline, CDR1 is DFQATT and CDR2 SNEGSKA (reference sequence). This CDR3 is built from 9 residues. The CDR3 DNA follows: TGCAGCGGGCTACTCGAAGCTTTCTTT. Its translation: CSGLLEAFF.

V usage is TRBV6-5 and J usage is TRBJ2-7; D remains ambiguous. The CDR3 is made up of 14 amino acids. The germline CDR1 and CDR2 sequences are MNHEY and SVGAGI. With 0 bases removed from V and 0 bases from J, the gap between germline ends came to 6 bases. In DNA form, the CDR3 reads TGTGCCAGCAGTTACTCAAAGGGCTCCTACGAGCAGTACTTC. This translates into CASSYSKGSYEQYF.

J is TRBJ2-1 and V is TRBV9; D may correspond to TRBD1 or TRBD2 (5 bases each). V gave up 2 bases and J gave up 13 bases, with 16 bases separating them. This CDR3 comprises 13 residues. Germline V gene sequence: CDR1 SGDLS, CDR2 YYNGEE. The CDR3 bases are TGTGCCAGCAGCGTCCGACCCCGGGACCTACAGTTCTTC. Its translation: CASSVRPRDLQFF.

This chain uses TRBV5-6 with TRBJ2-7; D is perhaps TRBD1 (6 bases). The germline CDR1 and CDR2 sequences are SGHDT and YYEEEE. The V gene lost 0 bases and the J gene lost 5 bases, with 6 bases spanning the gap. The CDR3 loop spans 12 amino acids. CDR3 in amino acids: CASSLEGDEQYF. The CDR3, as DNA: TGTGCCAGCAGCTTGGAGGGGGACGAGCAGTACTTC.

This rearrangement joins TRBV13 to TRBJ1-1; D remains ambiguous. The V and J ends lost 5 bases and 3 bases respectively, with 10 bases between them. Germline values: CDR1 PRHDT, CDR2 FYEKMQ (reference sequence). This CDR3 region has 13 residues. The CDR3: CASSGFRDTEAFF. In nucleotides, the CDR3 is TGTGCCAGCAGCGGATTCAGAGACACTGAAGCTTTCTTT.

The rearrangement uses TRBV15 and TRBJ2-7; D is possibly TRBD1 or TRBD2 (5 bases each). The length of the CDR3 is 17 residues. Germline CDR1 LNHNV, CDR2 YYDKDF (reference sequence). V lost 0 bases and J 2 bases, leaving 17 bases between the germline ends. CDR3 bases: TGTGCCACCAGCAGAGATGCATCCGGGACCAGGCCCTACGAGCAGTACTTC. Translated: CATSRDASGTRPYEQYF.

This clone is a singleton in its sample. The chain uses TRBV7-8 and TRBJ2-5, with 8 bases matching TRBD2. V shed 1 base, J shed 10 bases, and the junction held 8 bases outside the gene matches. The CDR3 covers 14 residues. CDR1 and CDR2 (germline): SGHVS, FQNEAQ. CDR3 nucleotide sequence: TGTGCCAGCAGCTTAGGGACTAGCCCAGAGCTCCAGTACTTC. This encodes CASSLGTSPELQYF.

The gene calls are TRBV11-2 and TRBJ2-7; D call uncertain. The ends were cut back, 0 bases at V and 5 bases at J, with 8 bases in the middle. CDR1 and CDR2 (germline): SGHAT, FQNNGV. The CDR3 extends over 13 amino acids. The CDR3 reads CASSLDLLDEQYF. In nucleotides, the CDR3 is TGTGCCAGCAGCTTAGATCTATTGGACGAGCAGTACTTC.

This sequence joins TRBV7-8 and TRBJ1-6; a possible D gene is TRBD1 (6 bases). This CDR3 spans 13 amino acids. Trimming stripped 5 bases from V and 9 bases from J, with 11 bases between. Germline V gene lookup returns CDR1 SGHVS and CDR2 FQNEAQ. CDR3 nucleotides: TGTGCCAGCAGCATTTACAGGGTTTCACCCCTCCACTTT. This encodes CASSIYRVSPLHF.

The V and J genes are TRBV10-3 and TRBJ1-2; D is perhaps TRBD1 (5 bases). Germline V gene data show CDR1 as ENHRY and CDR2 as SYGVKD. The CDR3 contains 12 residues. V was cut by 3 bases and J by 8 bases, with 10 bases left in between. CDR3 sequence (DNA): TGTGCCATCAGTGACGGGGGGAACGGCTACACCTTC. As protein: CAISDGGNGYTF.